This T cell receptor (beta chain) comes out of a study of blood T cell repertoires in COVID-19. Study details: T cells, B-cell-depleted T cells, or PBMCs supplied cDNA or gDNA.

Exposed enrollees encountered a COVID-19 case at some point within 2 weeks before study entry. TCRdb keeps only in-frame clones here, not all; method: immunoSEQ multiplex PCR. The repertoire holds about 270,000 clones, with around 93% as singletons. V was clipped by 5 bases and J by 4 bases, with 11 bases between them. This CDR3 region has 13 residues. This clonotype was obtained from a man aged 40-49 years who had been exposed to COVID-19. Sequenced material: PBMCs or T cells enriched from blood (not recorded which). The chain uses TRBV12-3 or TRBV12-4 and TRBJ1-2, with a weak D call TRBD1 (6 bases). CDR3 DNA: TGTGCCAGCAGTCCACAGGGACGCTATGGCTACACCTTC. Residues: CASSPQGRYGYTF.